The 31 T cell receptor beta chains given below trace back to one sample, sequenced in a study of blood T cells in healthy people across ages. PCR was performed a second time for roughly 7 to 11 cycles using a sample-barcoded 5' primer and a J-beta primer mix. From the 5' RACE reads, TCRdb called clonotypes with MiXCR, one entry per CDR3 protein. The top ten clones hold around 24% of a sample with under 750,000 distinct CDR3 sequences, around 48% of them seen once. The material sequenced was blood. The receptors were sampled from a man older than 75 in good health.

In its sample, this clonotype was seen a few times. The chain recombines TRBV29-1 with TRBJ2-3, with 12 bases that match TRBD2. The CDR3 extends over 14 amino acids. Germline V gene sequence: CDR1 SQVTM, CDR2 ANQGSEA. V shed 5 bases, J shed 9 bases, and the junction held 9 bases outside the gene matches. Here the CDR3 DNA reads TGCAGCGTTCCGACTAGCGGGGGCCCCCGAACGCAGTATTTT. Translated, it gives CSVPTSGGPRTQYF.

The genes are TRBV20-1 and TRBJ1-2; TRBD1 might be the D (5 bases). This CDR3 is 13 amino acids long. Deletions cut 6 bases from V and 7 bases from J, with 18 bases between. Germline V lookup: CDR1 DFQATT, CDR2 SNEGSKA (reference sequence). The CDR3 protein is CSAAPTGDGGYTF. CDR3 sequence (DNA): TGCAGTGCCGCCCCAACGGGGGATGGTGGCTACACCTTC.

DNA of the CDR3: TGTGCCAGCAGGTTTCAAAGCTCTGGGGCCAACGTCCTGACTTTC. This sequence encodes CASRFQSSGANVLTF. This chain connects TRBV12-3 or TRBV12-4 to TRBJ2-6; D remains unclear. The CDR3 covers 15 residues. V was cut by 6 bases and J by 0 bases, with 9 bases left in between.

This clonotype has a count of ten or more. J is TRBJ2-1 and V is TRBV29-1; 10 bases fit TRBD2. Per germline, CDR1 SQVTM and CDR2 ANQGSEA. The CDR3 length is 14 residues. V shed 4 bases, J shed 10 bases, and the junction held 10 bases outside the gene matches. This CDR3 is CSVVVLAGDGEQFF. In DNA form, the CDR3 reads TGCAGCGTTGTGGTCCTAGCGGGAGACGGAGAGCAGTTCTTC.

This clonotype has a handful of counts. V and J are TRBV7-2 and TRBJ2-7; possible D gene TRBD2, 5 bases. The CDR3 length is 15 residues. Germline CDR1 reads SGHTA; CDR2 reads FQGNSA. V lost 1 base and J lost 5, with 15 bases in between. The DNA of the CDR3 is TGTGCCAGCAGCTTAGACTACGGGAAGTACCACGAGCAGTACTTC. This sequence encodes CASSLDYGKYHEQYF.

This rearrangement joins TRBV7-2 to TRBJ1-4; D is undetermined. The CDR3 sequence is 13 residues long. Trimming left V 4 bases short and J 6 bases short, with 9 bases between. The germline V gene has CDR1 SGHTA and CDR2 FQGNSA. CDR3 nucleotide sequence: TGTGCCAGCAGCTATGGGTCGTATGAAAAACTGTTTTTT. Translation gives CASSYGSYEKLFF.

The chain couples TRBV20-1 to TRBJ1-2; the D is unclear. The V gene lost 3 bases and the J gene lost 4 bases, with 15 bases spanning the gap. Germline V gene lookup returns CDR1 DFQATT and CDR2 SNEGSKA (reference sequence). The CDR3 extends over 14 amino acids. DNA of the CDR3: TGCAGTGCTAGTAACTCACGGGGAACCTATGGCTACACCTTC. This encodes CSASNSRGTYGYTF.

V usage is TRBV2 and J usage is TRBJ2-7, with 7 nucleotides matching TRBD2. V lost 5 bases to trimming and J lost 4 bases; unmatched junction nucleotides: 11. The CDR3 contains 15 residues. The germline V gene has CDR1 SNHLY and CDR2 FYNNEI. This CDR3 is CASSPGSAGVYEQYF. The CDR3 nucleotides are TGTGCCAGCAGTCCCGGCTCGGCGGGGGTGTACGAGCAGTACTTC.

The chain is built from TRBV7-2 and TRBJ1-1; D not certain. Per the germline V gene, CDR1 is SGHTA and CDR2 is FQGNSA. The CDR3 covers 14 residues. Trimming left V 5 bases short and J 1 base short, with 11 bases between. The CDR3 protein is CASSLGLGNTEAFF. CDR3 nucleotides: TGTGCCAGCAGCCTGGGTTTGGGGAACACTGAAGCTTTCTTT.

V is TRBV6-6 and J is TRBJ2-5, with unresolved D. V lost 1 base to trimming and J lost 1 base, with 10 bases between them. This CDR3 has 15 amino acids. Germline values: CDR1 MNHNY, CDR2 SVGAGI (reference sequence). CDR3 amino acids: CASSYLPSAQETQYF. Written as DNA, the CDR3 is TGTGCCAGCAGTTACTTGCCTTCGGCCCAAGAGACCCAGTACTTC.

The chain employs TRBV4-2 and TRBJ2-5; no firm D call. V lost 1 base, J lost 2 bases, and 11 bases lay in between. CDR1 is LGHNA, CDR2 YNFKEQ, per germline. This CDR3 has 15 amino acids. CDR3 DNA: TGTGCCAGCAGCCAAGGTTCGGGCGAGCAAGAGACCCAGTACTTC. This sequence encodes CASSQGSGEQETQYF.

This clonotype was counted only a few times. The chain combines TRBV7-9 with TRBJ2-1, with D possibly TRBD1 on 5 matching bases. The CDR3 runs to 13 residues. Trimming pared 5 bases from V and 9 bases from J, leaving 14 bases between. The V gene's germline CDR1 is SEHNR and CDR2 FQNEAQ (reference sequence). CDR3 amino acids: CASSGSPGSEQFF. Here the CDR3 DNA reads TGTGCCAGCAGCGGGTCCCCAGGGTCTGAGCAGTTCTTC.

V gene TRBV20-1 combines with J gene TRBJ2-1; 10 bases match TRBD2. CDR3 length equals 14 residues. CDR1 and CDR2 (germline): DFQATT, SNEGSKA (reference sequence). V was clipped by 6 bases and J by 1 base; unmatched bases: 3. Here the CDR3 reads CSAKLAGSYNEQFF. The CDR3 DNA reads as TGCAGTGCGAAACTAGCGGGGTCCTACAATGAGCAGTTCTTC.

The chain combines TRBV10-3 with TRBJ1-5; the match to TRBD1 covers 12 bases. The CDR3 loop spans 13 amino acids. Germline V lookup: CDR1 ENHRY, CDR2 SYGVKD. V lost 8 bases to trimming and J lost 7 bases; unmatched junction nucleotides: 3. The CDR3 region is CAIGTGGLQPQHF. The CDR3 DNA reads TGTGCCATCGGGACAGGGGGCTTGCAGCCCCAGCATTTT.

The rearrangement joins TRBV7-2 to TRBJ1-5; weak D call: TRBD1 (6 bases). This CDR3 is 14 amino acids long. V gave up 1 base and J gave up 7 bases, with 11 bases separating them. CDR1 is SGHTA and CDR2 is FQGNSA in the germline V gene. CDR3 sequence: CASSLDGGGQPQHF. The CDR3, as DNA: TGTGCCAGCAGCTTAGATGGAGGGGGGCAGCCCCAGCATTTT.

The rearrangement uses TRBV6-2 or TRBV6-3 and TRBJ2-4; D remains ambiguous. The V end was cut by 5 bases, the J end by 13 bases, with 21 bases between. The CDR3 consists of 14 residues. Germline V gene sequence: CDR1 MNHEY, CDR2 SVGEGT. CDR3 loop: CASSAWVSYNEQYF. CDR3 nucleotides: TGTGCCAGCAGTGCGTGGGTATCCTACAATGAGCAGTACTTC.

This clonotype turned up a few times. The V gene is TRBV10-3, the J gene TRBJ2-1, with 7 bases fitting TRBD1. The V segment lost 4 bases and the J segment 15 bases; nucleotides outside the gene matches: 12. Germline V gene data show CDR1 as ENHRY and CDR2 as SYGVKD. The CDR3 sequence is 13 residues long. In DNA, the CDR3 is TGTGCCATCAGTGCTGGACAGGAAACTTCTTCGTTCTTC. It specifies CAISAGQETSSFF.

The table lists this clonotype with a few counts. This chain connects TRBV29-1 to TRBJ2-7, with D uncertain. Per germline, CDR1 SQVTM and CDR2 ANQGSEA. CDR3 length equals 12 residues. V lost 1 base to trimming and J lost 2 bases, with 6 bases between them. In nucleotides, the CDR3 is TGCAGCGTTGAAGTCGTGGCCTACGAGCAGTACTTC. Protein sequence: CSVEVVAYEQYF.

CDR3 sequence: CASSPPRRGVETQYF. The DNA of the CDR3 is TGTGCCAGCAGCCCCCCTCGGCGGGGCGTTGAGACCCAGTACTTC. The chain is built from TRBV7-9 and TRBJ2-4; D may be TRBD2 (6 bases). The J call may be faulty, since TRBJ2-5 better matches the DNA end. This CDR3 spans 15 amino acids. Germline values: CDR1 SEHNR, CDR2 FQNEAQ (reference sequence).

The genes are TRBV7-2 and TRBJ2-1; D not resolved. V lost 0 bases and J 3 bases, leaving 6 bases between the germline ends. This CDR3 has 14 amino acids. Per germline, CDR1 SGHTA and CDR2 FQGNSA. The CDR3 protein is CASSLARHYNEQFF. Here the CDR3 DNA reads TGTGCCAGCAGCTTAGCCCGGCACTACAATGAGCAGTTCTTC.

This clonotype occurred many times. Just one base apart from a much larger clone, this may be a read error. The chain recombines TRBV6-5 with TRBJ2-5; 9 nucleotides align to TRBD1. V was pared by 6 bases and J by 11 bases, with 16 bases of the junction left unmatched. This CDR3 is 15 amino acids long. CDR1 and CDR2 from the germline V gene are MNHEY and SVGAGI. The CDR3 DNA sequence: TGTGCCAGCAGGACAGGACAGGGGATCTACAATGAGCAGTACTTC. Translation: CASRTGQGIYNEQYF.

This clonotype was detected only a few times. The chain uses TRBV21-1 and TRBJ1-1. TRBV21-1 is classified as a pseudogene. CDR3 length: 19 residues. Here the CDR3 DNA reads TGTGCCAGCAGCAAAGGATCAGGGAGGATTATGCGATTGAACACTGAAGCTTTCTTT. It codes for CASSKGSGRIMRLNTEAFF.

The J gene is TRBJ1-2, the V gene TRBV5-5; D possibly corresponds to TRBD1 (5 bases). The CDR3 sequence is 15 residues long. V lost 0 bases and J lost 2, with 11 bases in between. CDR1 SGHKS and CDR2 YYEKEE come from the germline V gene (reference sequence). In DNA, the CDR3 is TGTGCCAGCAGCTTGGAGGGGCCAGAGAACTATGGCTACACCTTC. Its translation: CASSLEGPENYGYTF.

The chain joins TRBV12-3 or TRBV12-4 to TRBJ2-1, with no clear D. Trimming shortened V by 3 bases and J by 3 bases, and 12 bases separated the two germline ends. This CDR3 region has 15 residues. For the CDR3, the DNA is TGTGCCAGCAGTTTTCAAACGGCAAGCTACAATGAGCAGTTCTTC. Encoded protein: CASSFQTASYNEQFF.

The V and J genes are TRBV5-1 and TRBJ1-4; D gene unclear. Germline values: CDR1 SGHRS, CDR2 YFSETQ. The CDR3 extends over 14 amino acids. The germline V and J ends were trimmed by 2 bases and 0 bases, with 5 bases remaining between them. CDR3: CASSLGSTNEKLFF. DNA for the CDR3: TGCGCCAGCAGCTTAGGATCAACTAATGAAAAACTGTTTTTT.

This clonotype was counted a single time. The CDR3 is CSASLLGGRNQETQYF. The CDR3, as DNA: TGCAGTGCTAGCCTACTGGGCGGGCGTAACCAAGAGACCCAGTACTTC. This chain uses TRBV20-1 with TRBJ2-5; perhaps TRBD2 as D (5 bases). V lost 3 bases, J lost 0 bases, and 17 bases lay in between. This CDR3 spans 16 amino acids. Germline lookup yields CDR1 DFQATT and CDR2 SNEGSKA (reference sequence).

The V and J genes are TRBV6-5 and TRBJ2-5; TRBD1 agrees at 9 bases. CDR1 MNHEY and CDR2 SVGAGI come from the germline V gene. The J segment lost 5 bases and the V segment lost 5 bases, leaving 9 bases of the junction unmatched. This CDR3 has 15 amino acids. CDR3: CASSDSQGAGETQYF. CDR3 in DNA: TGTGCCAGCAGTGATTCACAGGGGGCAGGGGAGACCCAGTACTTC.

This clonotype was counted between two and nine times. The CDR3 reads CSARLQGENYGYTF. The CDR3 DNA reads TGCAGTGCTAGGTTGCAGGGAGAGAACTATGGCTACACCTTC. The chain employs TRBV20-1 and TRBJ1-2, with D tentatively TRBD1 (5 bases). The V and J ends lost 3 bases and 2 bases respectively, with 13 bases between them. This CDR3 contains 14 residues. Germline-derived CDR1 and CDR2 are DFQATT and SNEGSKA (reference sequence).

This clonotype has a handful of counts. The V gene is TRBV20-1, the J gene TRBJ2-3, with D unresolved. The CDR3 covers 10 residues. The V end was cut by 8 bases, the J end by 4 bases, with 7 bases between. Germline CDR1 reads DFQATT; CDR2 reads SNEGSKA (reference sequence). The DNA of the CDR3 is TGCAGTCCGTACTCAGATACGCAGTATTTT. Residues: CSPYSDTQYF.

As regards this clonotype: This is likely a read error, given that the CDR3 carries no conserved phenylalanine or tryptophan at its end. J is TRBJ1-2 and V is TRBV2, with D hard to call. Trimming left V 6 bases short and J 0 bases short, with 8 bases between. This CDR3 region has 13 residues. Germline CDR1 reads SNHLY; CDR2 reads FYNNEI. Written as DNA, the CDR3 is TGTGCCAGCAGCACCACAGCTAACTATGGCTACACCCTC. Amino acids: CASSTTANYGYTL.

The sample holds a few counts of this clonotype. The chain links TRBV5-1 to TRBJ2-3, with D hard to call. The CDR3 is made up of 13 amino acids. CDR1 is SGHRS, CDR2 YFSETQ, per germline. Trimming shortened V by 4 bases and J by 6 bases, and 12 bases separated the two germline ends. The CDR3 reads CASSQELGDTQYF. CDR3 coding DNA: TGCGCCAGCAGCCAGGAACTGGGGGATACGCAGTATTTT.